These 21 T cell receptor beta chains share one sample of origin, sequenced in a study of T cells and Merkel cell carcinoma outcomes. This table comes from immunoSEQ multiplex PCR, and its TCRdb copy is limited to in-frame clones, with some not included. The data hold roughly 4,800 clones, with about 88% observed a single time. Sequenced sample: tumor tissue from Merkel cell carcinoma. The source is a human donor with Merkel cell carcinoma.

CDR3 DNA: TGCAGCGTTGAAGGGACAGATTCTAACTATGGCTACACCTTC. Its protein is CSVEGTDSNYGYTF. The J gene is TRBJ1-2, the V gene TRBV29-1, with D possibly TRBD1 on 6 matching bases. There are 14 residues in the CDR3. Germline CDR1 reads SQVTM; CDR2 reads ANQGSEA. Trimming removed 1 base from V and 0 bases from J, with 9 bases in between.

The V gene is TRBV5-6, the J gene TRBJ2-3; 8 nucleotides line up with TRBD2. The J segment lost 1 base and the V segment lost 0 bases, leaving 4 bases of the junction unmatched. Germline-derived CDR1 and CDR2 are SGHDT and YYEEEE. The CDR3 covers 16 residues. CDR3 in amino acids: CASSLDLRGGTDTQYF. The CDR3 bases are TGTGCCAGCAGCTTGGATTTGCGGGGGGGCACAGATACGCAGTATTTT.

This clone showed up just a few times. The CDR3 coding sequence is TGTGCCAGCAGGACCGGGACAGACCCTCAAGAGACCCAGTACTTC. Translating gives CASRTGTDPQETQYF. The chain couples TRBV7-9 to TRBJ2-5; TRBD1 matches at 7 bases. Germline V lookup: CDR1 SEHNR, CDR2 FQNEAQ (reference sequence). V shed 6 bases and J 2 bases; nucleotides not matched to a gene: 9. The CDR3 runs to 15 residues.

V usage is TRBV7-9 and J usage is TRBJ2-1, with 8 bases identical to TRBD2. CDR3 length: 15 amino acids. J gave up 5 bases and V 4 bases, and 7 bases lay outside the gene matches. Germline CDR1 SEHNR, CDR2 FQNEAQ (reference sequence). CDR3 sequence: CASSSSGSIDNEQFF. In DNA form, the CDR3 reads TGTGCCAGCAGCTCCAGCGGGAGTATCGACAATGAGCAGTTCTTC.

The chain links TRBV19 to TRBJ1-1; tentative D call: TRBD1 (5 bases). The germline V gene encodes CDR1 LNHDA and CDR2 SQIVND (reference sequence). Trimming shortened V by 6 bases and J by 1 base, and 9 bases separated the two germline ends. The CDR3 totals 13 residues. The CDR3 DNA reads as TGTGCCAGTAGCGCGGGGGGGAACACTGAAGCTTTCTTT. As protein: CASSAGGNTEAFF.

The chain is built from TRBV5-1 and TRBJ2-3; D assignment may be TRBD1 or TRBD2 (5 bases each). Germline values: CDR1 SGHRS, CDR2 YFSETQ. The CDR3 is 16 amino acids. V was shortened by 0 bases and J by 1 base, with 12 bases between the two germline ends. The CDR3 loop is CASSLGGGAGTDTQYF. The DNA for the CDR3 is TGCGCCAGCAGCTTGGGTGGGGGAGCGGGCACAGATACGCAGTATTTT.

This clone was seen a handful of times. This chain uses TRBV27 with TRBJ1-1; D is ambiguous. Germline V gene sequence: CDR1 MNHEY, CDR2 SMNVEV (reference sequence). The CDR3 is made up of 11 amino acids. V lost 8 bases to trimming and J lost 11 bases, with 15 bases between them. CDR3 residues: CASGQGMSAFF. CDR3 sequence (DNA): TGTGCCAGCGGTCAAGGCATGAGCGCTTTCTTT.

Concerning this clone: At one end, the junction sequence differs from germline, possibly due to a read error. V gene TRBV27 combines with J gene TRBJ1-2, with 11 bases that match TRBD1. Per the germline V gene, CDR1 is MNHEY and CDR2 is SMNVEV (reference sequence). The CDR3 is made up of 14 amino acids. This CDR3 is CASSPDRGLYGYTF. The CDR3 DNA reads TGTGCCAGCAGTCCGGACAGGGGGCTCTATGGCTATACCTTC.

A note on this clone: The junction and the germline gene differ at one end; a read error may be behind it. The DNA for the CDR3 is TGTGCCAGCAGCGGCCGACAGGGGATGAAGACTGAAGCTTTCTTT. Encoded protein: CASSGRQGMKTEAFF. The rearrangement joins TRBV9 to TRBJ1-1, with 8 nucleotides matching TRBD1. The length of the CDR3 is 15 residues. Germline CDR1 is SGDLS and CDR2 is YYNGEE.

The chain is built from TRBV6-5 and TRBJ2-7; 9 bases are shared with TRBD1. This CDR3 is built from 15 residues. Losses at the gene ends were 5 bases for V and 1 base for J; bases not matched to a gene: 6. The germline gives CDR1 MNHEY, CDR2 SVGAGI. This CDR3 is CASSPDRGVSYEQYF. CDR3 coding DNA: TGTGCCAGCAGTCCCGACAGGGGGGTTTCCTACGAGCAGTACTTC.

The sample holds a few counts of this clone. Within the sample, other DNA sequences also encode this same CDR3. The V and J genes are TRBV7-8 and TRBJ1-2; 9 nucleotides agree with TRBD1. V lost 5 bases, J lost 7 bases, and 2 bases stayed unmatched. CDR1 and CDR2 from the germline V gene are SGHVS and FQNEAQ. The CDR3 covers 12 residues. CDR3 bases: TGTGCCAGCAGCCTGGGACAGGGTGGCTACACCTTC. Translation: CASSLGQGGYTF.

This rearrangement joins TRBV14 to TRBJ2-3; D may be TRBD2 (6 bases). The CDR3 loop spans 14 amino acids. The ends were cut back, 4 bases at V and 3 bases at J, with 11 bases in the middle. CDR1 is SGHDN and CDR2 is FVKESK in the germline V gene. CDR3 in DNA: TGTGCCAGCAGCCTCGCGGGGTGGACAGATACGCAGTATTTT. This codes for CASSLAGWTDTQYF.

The chain links TRBV5-6 to TRBJ2-1; D is unclear. The CDR3 contains 14 residues. Germline V lookup: CDR1 SGHDT, CDR2 YYEEEE. The V end lost 2 bases, the J end lost 7 bases, and 13 bases lay between the germline ends. The CDR3 coding sequence is TGTGCCAGCAGCTTCGCCCCGAGCGAGAATGAGCAGTTCTTC. Translated, it gives CASSFAPSENEQFF.

The genes are TRBV5-1 and TRBJ2-3; weak D call: TRBD1 (7 bases). CDR3 size: 15 residues. V shed 4 bases and J shed 1 base, with 13 bases lying between them. Germline-derived CDR1 and CDR2 are SGHRS and YFSETQ. CDR3 in amino acids: CASSIGGGRTDTQYF. For the CDR3, the DNA is TGCGCCAGCAGCATCGGAGGGGGCCGCACAGATACGCAGTATTTT. Full variable domain (missing parts from reference TRBV5-1 and TRBJ2-3): KAGVTQTPRYLIKTRGQQVTLSCSPISGHRSVSWYQQTPGQGLQFLFEYFSETQRNKGNFPGRFSGRQFSNSRSEMNVSTLELGDSALYLCASSIGGGRTDTQYFGPGTRLTVL.

The V call is TRBV15, the J call TRBJ2-7; D perhaps matches TRBD1 (7 bases). Germline V gene lookup returns CDR1 LNHNV and CDR2 YYDKDF (reference sequence). V shed 2 bases and J shed 1 base, with 12 bases lying between them. The CDR3 runs to 15 residues. The CDR3 loop reads CATSRSQGGSYEQYF. As DNA, the CDR3 is TGTGCCACCAGCAGATCCCAGGGGGGTTCCTACGAGCAGTACTTC.

The chain has TRBV5-1 and TRBJ2-1; either TRBD1 or TRBD2 may fit D (6 bases each). From germline, CDR1 is SGHRS and CDR2 YFSETQ. V was pared by 0 bases and J by 6 bases, with 10 bases between. CDR3 length: 14 residues. The CDR3 bases are TGCGCCAGCAGCTTGGTTCGGGGGCGCAATGAGCAGTTCTTC. Translating gives CASSLVRGRNEQFF.

The chain uses TRBV2 and TRBJ2-5; D may be TRBD1 or TRBD2 (5 bases each). CDR1 and CDR2 (germline): SNHLY, FYNNEI. The CDR3 sequence is 13 residues long. Trimming removed 4 bases from V and 4 bases from J, with 10 bases in between. CDR3 sequence (DNA): TGTGCCAGCAGTGTAAGGGACGGAGAGACCCAGTACTTC. This sequence encodes CASSVRDGETQYF.

In nucleotides, the CDR3 is TGTGCCTGGAGAGATTCGGGCAGGGACGGCGATCAGCCCCAGCATTTT. It encodes CAWRDSGRDGDQPQHF. The rearrangement links TRBV30 to TRBJ1-5; tentative D call: TRBD1 (5 bases). CDR3 length equals 16 residues. V dropped 3 bases and J dropped 5 bases, with 20 bases sitting between them. Germline V gene lookup returns CDR1 GTSNPN and CDR2 SVGIG (reference sequence).

This chain links TRBV11-2 with TRBJ2-5, with no clear D. V lost 1 base to trimming and J lost 5 bases, with 8 bases between them. The germline gives CDR1 SGHAT, CDR2 FQNNGV. CDR3 size: 13 residues. The CDR3 loop is CASSLGLGETQYF. CDR3 coding DNA: TGTGCCAGCAGCTTAGGTTTGGGTGAGACCCAGTACTTC.

The chain has TRBV27 and TRBJ1-4; D unclear. The length of the CDR3 is 16 residues. The V gene's germline CDR1 is MNHEY and CDR2 SMNVEV (reference sequence). Trimming cost V 3 bases and J 9 bases, with 20 bases left between them. CDR3 loop: CASSFFFGSLDKKLFF. For the CDR3, the DNA is TGTGCCAGCAGTTTTTTTTTCGGGTCCTTAGATAAAAAACTGTTTTTT. The variable domain in full, with the rest retrieved from reference TRBV27 and TRBJ1-4, is EAQVTQNPRYLITVTGKKLTVTCSQNMNHEYMSWYRQDPGLGLRQIYYSMNVEVTDKGDVPEGYKVSRKEKRNFPLILESPSPNQTSLYFCASSFFFGSLDKKLFFGSGTQLSVL.

The genes are TRBV7-9 and TRBJ1-4; TRBD1 agrees at 7 bases. CDR1 and CDR2 (germline): SEHNR, FQNEAQ (reference sequence). Trimming at V came to 3 bases and at J to 2 bases, leaving 9 bases not matched to a gene. The CDR3 is 17 amino acids. CDR3 protein: CASSFALQGSTNEKLFF. The CDR3 DNA is TGTGCCAGCAGCTTCGCACTACAGGGGTCGACTAATGAAAAACTGTTTTTT.